Described below is a single T cell receptor beta chain sequence and its context. Its cognate antigen is unknown. Germline values: CDR1 SGHRS, CDR2 YFSETQ. The CDR3 has 16 residues. The V end was cut by 5 bases, the J end by 1 base, with 19 bases between. This entry is derived from a study of CD4 T cells in relation to SARS-CoV-2 and coronaviruses. Before the COVID-19 pandemic, during about 2011-2019, CD4+ T cells were taken from unexposed donors. Study outcomes and limitations: This crossreactivity analysis covered spike protein alone, no other viral proteins. Monoreactive clones expanded significantly more to SARS-CoV-2 than crossreactive clones did.

Assay used: immunoSEQ multiplex PCR; TCRdb lists only in-frame clones, some missing. The sample carries nearly 70,000 clones, over 85% recorded once. Sequencing was performed on naive CD4+ T cells from PBMCs. Subset specified: naive CD4+ T cells isolated by negative enrichment. The TCR sequence derives from a human donor in good health. This chain uses TRBV5-1 with TRBJ2-7; perhaps TRBD2 as D (6 bases). The CDR3 reads CASSSRSTSNSYEQYF. CDR3 in DNA: TGCGCCAGCAGTAGCCGATCGACTAGTAATTCCTACGAGCAGTACTTC.